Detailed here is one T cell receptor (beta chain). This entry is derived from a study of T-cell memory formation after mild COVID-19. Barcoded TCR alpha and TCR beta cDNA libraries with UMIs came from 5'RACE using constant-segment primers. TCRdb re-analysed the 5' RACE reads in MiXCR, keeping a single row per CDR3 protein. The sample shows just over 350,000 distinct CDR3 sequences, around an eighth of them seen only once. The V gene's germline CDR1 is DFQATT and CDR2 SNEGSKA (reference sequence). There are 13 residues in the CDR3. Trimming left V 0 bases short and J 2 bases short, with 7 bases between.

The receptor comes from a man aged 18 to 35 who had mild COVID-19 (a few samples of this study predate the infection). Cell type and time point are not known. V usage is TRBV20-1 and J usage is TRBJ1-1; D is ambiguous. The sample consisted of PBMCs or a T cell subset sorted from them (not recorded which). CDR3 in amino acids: CSAREARNTEAFF. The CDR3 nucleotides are TGCAGTGCTAGAGAGGCCAGAAACACTGAAGCTTTCTTT.